Presented here are 18 T cell receptor beta chains from one specimen sequenced in a study of T cells after posttransplantation cyclophosphamide. The assay was immunoSEQ multiplex PCR, and TCRdb's table has in-frame clones only and misses some. This sample comprises over 6,500 clones, none seen once only. Cyclophosphamide on days +3 and +4 followed busulfan-fludarabine conditioning and a marrow graft. Sample: PBMCs, taken after an allogeneic stem cell transplant with post-transplant cyclophosphamide. These receptors originate from a male patient in his 30s who received an allogeneic stem cell transplant from an unrelated donor, was CMV-positive, and had acute and chronic GVHD. Some T cells here may be from the graft donor.

Sample share makes this clone medium-sized. The V gene is TRBV7-2, the J gene TRBJ2-7, with TRBD1 matching over 11 bases. The CDR3 runs 17 residues. Looked up from germline, CDR1 is SGHTA and CDR2 is FQGNSA. V dropped 5 bases and J dropped 2; count of bases not matched to a gene: 11. CDR3: CASSPGGTGGRAYEQYF. DNA of the CDR3: TGTGCCAGCAGCCCTGGGGGGACAGGGGGAAGGGCCTACGAGCAGTACTTC. Filled out from reference TRBV7-2 and TRBJ2-7, the complete variable domain reads GAGVSQSPSNKVTEKGKDVELRCDPISGHTALYWYRQSLGQGLEFLIYFQGNSAPDKSGLPSDRFSAERTGGSVSTLTIQRTQQEDSAVYLCASSPGGTGGRAYEQYFGPGTRLTVT.

This clone was seen ten or more times. The J gene is TRBJ2-5, the V gene TRBV30; 8 positions match TRBD1. The CDR3 extends over 12 amino acids. With V trimmed by 5 bases and J by 6 bases, 5 bases remained unmatched. Germline-derived CDR1 and CDR2 are GTSNPN and SVGIG (reference sequence). The CDR3: CAWDRGRKTQYF. The CDR3 nucleotides read TGTGCCTGGGACAGGGGTCGAAAGACCCAGTACTTC.

This clone was counted at least ten times. V is TRBV4-1 and J is TRBJ2-5; weak D call: TRBD2 (5 bases). The V end was cut by 0 bases, the J end by 6 bases, with 11 bases between. This CDR3 spans 14 amino acids. Germline assignment: CDR1 MGHRA and CDR2 YSYEKL. DNA of the CDR3: TGCGCCAGCAGCCAAGAGACCGGGATAAAGACCCAGTACTTC. Translated: CASSQETGIKTQYF.

This clone occurred many times. The V call is TRBV5-1, the J call TRBJ2-7; 10 bases are a match to TRBD1. CDR1 is SGHRS and CDR2 is YFSETQ in the germline V gene. Germline trimming cut 2 bases from V and 4 bases from J; bases unmatched to any gene: 6. The CDR3 length is 15 residues. CDR3 sequence: CASSFQTGGWYEQYF. Written as DNA, the CDR3 is TGCGCCAGCAGCTTCCAGACAGGGGGCTGGTACGAGCAGTACTTC.

In its sample, this clone was seen many times. This sequence joins TRBV11-2 and TRBJ2-7, with TRBD1 matching 7 bases. Trimming took 2 bases from V and 3 from J; bases not matched to a gene: 7. This CDR3 contains 15 residues. Looked up from germline, CDR1 is SGHAT and CDR2 is FQNNGV. In nucleotides, the CDR3 is TGTGCCAGCAGCTTAACCCCCCAGGGGGACTACGAGCAGTACTTC. Its translation is CASSLTPQGDYEQYF.

This clone was seen at least ten times. The chain couples TRBV19 to TRBJ2-2, with 7 bases matching TRBD1. Trimming took 5 bases from V and 4 from J; bases not matched to a gene: 4. Germline V CDR1 and CDR2: LNHDA, SQIVND (reference sequence). CDR3 length: 14 amino acids. CDR3 region: CASSQGQSTGELFF. As DNA, the CDR3 is TGTGCCAGTAGTCAGGGACAGTCCACCGGGGAGCTGTTTTTT.

Many counts were recorded for this clone. The chain is built from TRBV6-6 and TRBJ2-7; D may be TRBD2 (6 bases). Germline lookup yields CDR1 MNHNY and CDR2 SVGAGI (reference sequence). V was trimmed by 0 bases and J by 0 bases, leaving 9 bases between them. The CDR3 contains 15 residues. CDR3: CASSYSGGDSYEQYF. Written as DNA, the CDR3 is TGTGCCAGCAGTTACTCGGGGGGAGACTCCTACGAGCAGTACTTC.

By its share, this clone is medium-sized. J is TRBJ2-1 and V is TRBV7-8; 9 bases are shared with TRBD2. V was pared by 0 bases and J by 12 bases, with 6 bases of the junction left unmatched. Germline loops: CDR1 SGHVS, CDR2 FQNEAQ. This CDR3 is 14 amino acids long. This CDR3 is CASSLAQAGGRQFF. The CDR3 DNA sequence: TGTGCCAGCAGCTTAGCGCAGGCGGGAGGGCGGCAGTTCTTC.

This clone appeared many times. The chain recombines TRBV7-2 with TRBJ1-1; D gene uncertain. CDR3 length: 13 residues. V lost 1 base to trimming and J lost 4 bases, with 7 bases between them. Germline CDR1 reads SGHTA; CDR2 reads FQGNSA. The CDR3: CASSLVGSTEAFF. The CDR3 bases are TGTGCCAGCAGCTTAGTAGGGAGCACTGAAGCTTTCTTT.

This clone was recorded at least ten times. This CDR3 reads CASSHRGRNTEAFF. CDR3 sequence (DNA): TGCGCCAGCAGCCACAGGGGGCGAAACACTGAAGCTTTCTTT. The chain is built from TRBV5-1 and TRBJ1-1; 9 bases line up with TRBD1. Germline CDR1 SGHRS, CDR2 YFSETQ. The CDR3 totals 14 residues. V dropped 4 bases and J dropped 2; count of bases not matched to a gene: 3.

In its sample, this clone was seen many times. The chain links TRBV9 to TRBJ2-6; D possibly corresponds to TRBD2 (7 bases). This CDR3 has 16 amino acids. Germline V gives CDR1 SGDLS, CDR2 YYNGEE. The V end was cut by 0 bases, the J end by 8 bases, with 15 bases between. CDR3 sequence reads: CASSVGAGAQSNVLTF. As DNA, the CDR3 is TGTGCCAGCAGCGTAGGGGCGGGGGCGCAGTCCAACGTCCTGACTTTC.

This clone appeared many times. Germline and junction disagree at one end, which may indicate a read error. Different DNA sequences within this sample yield the same CDR3. The CDR3 here is CASSLRLAGGLPTDTQYF. CDR3 nucleotides: TGCGCCAGCAGCTTGAGACTAGCGGGAGGGCTGCCTACAGACACGCAGTATTTT. The chain has TRBV10-2 and TRBJ2-3; 14 bases agree with TRBD2. The CDR3 contains 18 residues. The germline V gene has CDR1 WSHSY and CDR2 SAAADI.

This clone was counted many times. V and J are TRBV4-1 and TRBJ1-2; TRBD1 aligns across 10 bases. The length of the CDR3 is 18 residues. The ends lost 3 bases at V and 4 bases at J; junction bases unmatched: 14. Germline CDR1 MGHRA, CDR2 YSYEKL. CDR3 loop: CASSHHRDRGSVAYGYTF. The CDR3 nucleotides are TGCGCCAGCAGCCACCACCGGGACAGGGGTTCAGTGGCCTATGGCTACACCTTC.

This clone was picked up many times. This sequence joins TRBV5-6 and TRBJ2-7; 9 positions agree with TRBD1. The germline V gene has CDR1 SGHDT and CDR2 YYEEEE. The CDR3 extends over 15 amino acids. Germline trimming cut 0 bases from V and 3 bases from J; bases unmatched to any gene: 4. In DNA form, the CDR3 reads TGTGCCAGCAGCTTGGCCTGGGACAGGGTCTACGAGCAGTACTTC. This sequence encodes CASSLAWDRVYEQYF.

The table lists this clone with many counts. J is TRBJ2-2 and V is TRBV27, with a tentative D call TRBD2 (7 bases). The V gene's germline CDR1 is MNHEY and CDR2 SMNVEV (reference sequence). CDR3 length: 17 amino acids. Trimming took off 6 bases at V and 7 bases at J, with 24 bases between the two ends. CDR3 region: CASRTDIVGGRVGELFF. DNA of the CDR3: TGTGCCAGCAGAACCGACATAGTGGGGGGGCGGGTCGGGGAGCTGTTTTTT.

This clone showed up many times. The chain is built from TRBV12-5 and TRBJ2-7; D gene ambiguous. The CDR3 is 15 residues long. Germline lookup yields CDR1 LGHNT and CDR2 FRNRAP. Trimming left V 6 bases short and J 6 bases short, with 21 bases between. The CDR3 coding sequence is TGTGCTAGTGGGTTACGGCTCGGGTTCCCTGCCGAGCAGTACTTC. The encoded protein is CASGLRLGFPAEQYF. The full variable domain, in which reference TRBV12-5 and TRBJ2-7 provide the parts outside the CDR3, is DARVTQTPRHKVTEMGQEVTMRCQPILGHNTVFWYRQTMMQGLELLAYFRNRAPLDDSGMPKDRFSAEMPDATLATLKIQPSEPRDSAVYFCASGLRLGFPAEQYFGPGTRLTVT.

This clone was counted many times. The chain has TRBV19 and TRBJ2-3; TRBD2 agrees at 8 bases. CDR1 is LNHDA and CDR2 is SQIVND in the germline V gene (reference sequence). V lost 1 base to trimming and J lost 1 base; unmatched junction nucleotides: 1. CDR3 length: 15 residues. CDR3 nucleotides: TGTGCCAGTAGTATAGGAGCGGGGGGCACAGATACGCAGTATTTT. Translated: CASSIGAGGTDTQYF.

This clone has a count of ten or more. The chain employs TRBV27 and TRBJ2-4; 7 bases are a match to TRBD2. CDR3 size: 14 residues. V lost 8 bases and J lost 3; bases outside the gene matches: 7. Looked up from germline, CDR1 is MNHEY and CDR2 is SMNVEV (reference sequence). CDR3 DNA: TGTGCCAGCGCCGCGTGGGGGGGCAAAAACATTCAGTACTTC. Translating gives CASAAWGGKNIQYF.